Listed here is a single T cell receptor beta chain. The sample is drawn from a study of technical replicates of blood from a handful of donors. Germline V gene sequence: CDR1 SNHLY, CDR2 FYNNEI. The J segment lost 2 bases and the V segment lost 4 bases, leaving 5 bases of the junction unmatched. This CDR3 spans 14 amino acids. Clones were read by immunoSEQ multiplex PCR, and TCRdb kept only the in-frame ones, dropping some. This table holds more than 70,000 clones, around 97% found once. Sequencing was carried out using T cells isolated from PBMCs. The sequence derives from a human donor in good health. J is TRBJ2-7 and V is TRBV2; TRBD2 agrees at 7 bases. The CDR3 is CASSGLAVTYEQYF. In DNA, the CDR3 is TGTGCCAGCAGTGGGCTAGCGGTAACCTACGAGCAGTACTTC.